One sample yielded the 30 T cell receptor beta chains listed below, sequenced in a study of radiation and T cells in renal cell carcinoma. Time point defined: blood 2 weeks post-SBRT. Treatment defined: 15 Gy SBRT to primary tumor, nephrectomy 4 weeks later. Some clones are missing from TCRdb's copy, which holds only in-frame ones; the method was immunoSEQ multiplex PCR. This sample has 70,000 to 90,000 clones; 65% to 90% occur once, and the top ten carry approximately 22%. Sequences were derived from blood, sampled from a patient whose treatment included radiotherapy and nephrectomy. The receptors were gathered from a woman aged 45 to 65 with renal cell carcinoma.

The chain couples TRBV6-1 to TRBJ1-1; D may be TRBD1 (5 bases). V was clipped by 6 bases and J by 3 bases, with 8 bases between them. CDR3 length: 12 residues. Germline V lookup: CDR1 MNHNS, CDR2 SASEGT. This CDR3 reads CASRGGDTEAFF. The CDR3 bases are TGTGCCAGCAGGGGGGGGGACACTGAAGCTTTCTTT.

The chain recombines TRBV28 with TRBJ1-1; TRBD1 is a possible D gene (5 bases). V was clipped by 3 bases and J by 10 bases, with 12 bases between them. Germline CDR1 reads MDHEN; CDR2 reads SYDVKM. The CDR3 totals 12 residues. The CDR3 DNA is TGTGCCAGCAGTTTGTGGGGGGAACGAGCTTTCTTT. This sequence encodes CASSLWGERAFF.

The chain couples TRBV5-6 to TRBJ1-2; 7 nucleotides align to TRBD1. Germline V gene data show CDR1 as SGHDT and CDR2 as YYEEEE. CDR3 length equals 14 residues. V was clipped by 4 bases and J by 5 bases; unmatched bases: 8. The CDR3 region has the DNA TGTGCCAGCAGCATAGGGGACAGAAGTTATGGCTACACCTTC. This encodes CASSIGDRSYGYTF.

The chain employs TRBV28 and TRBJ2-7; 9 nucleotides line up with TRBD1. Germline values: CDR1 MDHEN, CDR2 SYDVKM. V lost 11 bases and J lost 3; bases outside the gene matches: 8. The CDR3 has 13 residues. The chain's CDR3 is CAGSGQGDYEQYF. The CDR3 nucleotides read TGTGCCGGGTCGGGACAGGGAGACTACGAGCAGTACTTC. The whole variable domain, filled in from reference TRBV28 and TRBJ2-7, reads DVKVTQSSRYLVKRTGEKVFLECVQDMDHENMFWYRQDPGLGLRLIYFSYDVKMKEKGDIPEGYSVSREKKERFSLILESASTNQTSMYLCAGSGQGDYEQYFGPGTRLTVT.

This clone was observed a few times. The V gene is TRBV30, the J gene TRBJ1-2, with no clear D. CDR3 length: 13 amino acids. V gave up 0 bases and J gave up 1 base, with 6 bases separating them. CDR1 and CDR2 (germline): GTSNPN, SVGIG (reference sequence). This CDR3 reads CAWSVSSNYGYTF. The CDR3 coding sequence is TGTGCCTGGAGTGTAAGCAGTAACTATGGCTACACCTTC. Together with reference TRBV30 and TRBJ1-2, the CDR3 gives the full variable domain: SQTIHQWPATLVQPVGSPLSLECTVEGTSNPNLYWYRQAAGRGLQLLFYSVGIGQISSEVPQNLSASRPQDRQFILSSKKLLLSDSGFYLCAWSVSSNYGYTFGSGTRLTVV.

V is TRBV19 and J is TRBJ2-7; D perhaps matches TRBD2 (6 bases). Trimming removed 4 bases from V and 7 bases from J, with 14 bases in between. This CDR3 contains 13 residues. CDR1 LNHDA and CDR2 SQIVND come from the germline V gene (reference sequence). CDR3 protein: CASSTKTRGEQYF. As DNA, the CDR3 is TGTGCCAGTAGTACGAAGACTAGAGGGGAGCAGTACTTC.

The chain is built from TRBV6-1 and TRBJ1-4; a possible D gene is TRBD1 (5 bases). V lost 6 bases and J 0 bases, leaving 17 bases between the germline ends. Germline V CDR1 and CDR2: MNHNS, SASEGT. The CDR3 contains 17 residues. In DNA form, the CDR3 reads TGTGCCAGCAGCGAACGGGGCTTGGGTGCAACTAATGAAAAACTGTTTTTT. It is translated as CASSERGLGATNEKLFF.

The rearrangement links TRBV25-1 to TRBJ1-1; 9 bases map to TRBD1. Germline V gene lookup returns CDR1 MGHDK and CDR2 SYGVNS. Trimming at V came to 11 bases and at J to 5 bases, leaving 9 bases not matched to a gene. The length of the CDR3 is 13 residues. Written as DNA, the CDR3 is TGTGCCGCCTCCGGGACAGGGATGACTGAAGCTTTCTTT. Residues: CAASGTGMTEAFF.

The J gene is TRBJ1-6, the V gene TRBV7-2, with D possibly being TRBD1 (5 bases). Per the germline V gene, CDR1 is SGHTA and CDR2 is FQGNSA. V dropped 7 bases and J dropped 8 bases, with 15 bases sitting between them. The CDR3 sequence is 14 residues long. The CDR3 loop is CASTLSGGDSPLHF. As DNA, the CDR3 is TGTGCCAGCACCCTCTCCGGGGGTGATTCACCCCTCCACTTT.

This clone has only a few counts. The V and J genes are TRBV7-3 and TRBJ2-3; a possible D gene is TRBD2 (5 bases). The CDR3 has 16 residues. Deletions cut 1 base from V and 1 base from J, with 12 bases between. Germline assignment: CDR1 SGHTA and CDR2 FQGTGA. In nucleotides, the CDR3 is TGTGCCAGCAGCTTAATGTTTGGAGGCGGCACAGATACGCAGTATTTT. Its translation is CASSLMFGGGTDTQYF.

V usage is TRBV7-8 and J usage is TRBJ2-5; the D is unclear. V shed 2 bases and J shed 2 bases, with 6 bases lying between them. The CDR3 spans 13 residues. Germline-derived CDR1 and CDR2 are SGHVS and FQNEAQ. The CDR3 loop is CASSLSGQETQYF. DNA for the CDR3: TGTGCCAGCAGCTTATCAGGACAAGAGACCCAGTACTTC.

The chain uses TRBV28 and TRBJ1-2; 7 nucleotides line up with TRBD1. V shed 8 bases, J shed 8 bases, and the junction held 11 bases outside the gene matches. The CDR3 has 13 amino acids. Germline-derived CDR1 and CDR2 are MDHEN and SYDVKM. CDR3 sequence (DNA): TGTGCCAGCTCACCGGGGCCAGGGGGAGGCTACACCTTC. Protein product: CASSPGPGGGYTF.

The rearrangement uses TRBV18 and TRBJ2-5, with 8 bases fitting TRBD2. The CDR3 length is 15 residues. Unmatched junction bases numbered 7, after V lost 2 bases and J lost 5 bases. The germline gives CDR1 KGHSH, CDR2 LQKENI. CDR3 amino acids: CASSPMAGGRETQYF. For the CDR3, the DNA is TGTGCCAGCTCACCAATGGCGGGGGGCCGGGAGACCCAGTACTTC.

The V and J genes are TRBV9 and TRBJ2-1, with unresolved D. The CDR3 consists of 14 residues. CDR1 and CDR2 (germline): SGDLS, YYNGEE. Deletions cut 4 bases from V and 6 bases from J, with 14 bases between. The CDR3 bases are TGTGCCAGCAGCCCCGAGTGGTTTCTCAATGAGCAGTTCTTC. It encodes CASSPEWFLNEQFF.

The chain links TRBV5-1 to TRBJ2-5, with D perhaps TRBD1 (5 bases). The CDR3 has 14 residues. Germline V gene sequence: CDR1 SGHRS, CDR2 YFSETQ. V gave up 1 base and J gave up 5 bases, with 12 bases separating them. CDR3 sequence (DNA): TGCGCCAGCAGCTTGTTAGGGGTAGGGGAGACCCAGTACTTC. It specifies CASSLLGVGETQYF. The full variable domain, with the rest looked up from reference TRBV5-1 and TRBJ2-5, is KAGVTQTPRYLIKTRGQQVTLSCSPISGHRSVSWYQQTPGQGLQFLFEYFSETQRNKGNFPGRFSGRQFSNSRSEMNVSTLELGDSALYLCASSLLGVGETQYFGPGTRLLVL.

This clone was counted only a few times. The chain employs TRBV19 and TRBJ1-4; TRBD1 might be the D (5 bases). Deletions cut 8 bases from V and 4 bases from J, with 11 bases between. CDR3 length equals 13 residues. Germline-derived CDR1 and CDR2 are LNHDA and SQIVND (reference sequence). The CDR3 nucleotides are TGTGCCAGTCGGCCGAGGGGTAATGAAAAACTGTTTTTT. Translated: CASRPRGNEKLFF. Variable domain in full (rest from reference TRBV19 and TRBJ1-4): DGGITQSPKYLFRKEGQNVTLSCEQNLNHDAMYWYRQDPGQGLRLIYYSQIVNDFQKGDIAEGYSVSREKKESFPLTVTSAQKNPTAFYLCASRPRGNEKLFFGSGTQLSVL.

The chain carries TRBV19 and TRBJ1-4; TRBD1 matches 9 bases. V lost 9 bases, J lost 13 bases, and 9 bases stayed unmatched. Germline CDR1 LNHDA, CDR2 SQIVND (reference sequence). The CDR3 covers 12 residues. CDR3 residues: CARVNRGLGLFF. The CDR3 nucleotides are TGTGCCAGAGTAAACAGGGGGCTCGGACTGTTTTTT.

CDR3 sequence reads: CASSRGQENEKLFF. CDR3 nucleotides: TGTGCCAGCAGCCGGGGACAGGAAAATGAAAAACTGTTTTTT. The V call is TRBV11-1, the J call TRBJ1-4, with 8 bases identical to TRBD1. The CDR3 covers 14 residues. The germline V gene has CDR1 SGHAT and CDR2 FQDESV (reference sequence). J was trimmed by 5 bases and V by 5 bases; bases with no gene match: 4.

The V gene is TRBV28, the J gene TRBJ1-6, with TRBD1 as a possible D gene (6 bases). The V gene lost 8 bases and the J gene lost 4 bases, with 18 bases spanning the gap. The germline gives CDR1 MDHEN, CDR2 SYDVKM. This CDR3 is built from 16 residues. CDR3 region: CASEGGSGTYNSPLHF. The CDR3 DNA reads TGTGCCAGCGAGGGGGGTTCAGGGACTTATAATTCACCCCTCCACTTT.

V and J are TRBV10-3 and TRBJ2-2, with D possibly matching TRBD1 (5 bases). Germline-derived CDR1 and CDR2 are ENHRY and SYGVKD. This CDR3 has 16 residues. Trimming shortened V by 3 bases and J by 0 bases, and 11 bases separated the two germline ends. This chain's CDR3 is CAISDLGASNTGELFF. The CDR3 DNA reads TGTGCCATCAGTGATTTAGGGGCCTCGAACACCGGGGAGCTGTTTTTT.

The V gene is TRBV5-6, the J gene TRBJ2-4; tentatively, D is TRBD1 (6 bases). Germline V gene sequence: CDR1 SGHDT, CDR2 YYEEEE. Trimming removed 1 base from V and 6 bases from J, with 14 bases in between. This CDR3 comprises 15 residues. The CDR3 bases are TGTGCCAGCAGCTTGCAGGCCGTCAGGGGAAACATTCAGTACTTC. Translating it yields CASSLQAVRGNIQYF.

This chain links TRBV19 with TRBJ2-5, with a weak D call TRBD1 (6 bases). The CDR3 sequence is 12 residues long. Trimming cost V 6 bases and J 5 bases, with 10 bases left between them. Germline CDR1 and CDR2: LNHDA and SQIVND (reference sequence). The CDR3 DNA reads TGTGCCAGTAGGGATCAGGGGGAGACCCAGTACTTC. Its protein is CASRDQGETQYF.

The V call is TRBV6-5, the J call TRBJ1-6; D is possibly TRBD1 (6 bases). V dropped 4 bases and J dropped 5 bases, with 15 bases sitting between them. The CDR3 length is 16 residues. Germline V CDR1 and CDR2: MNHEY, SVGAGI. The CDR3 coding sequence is TGTGCCAGCAGTTCTGGGGGGGGCACGGATAATTCACCCCTCCACTTT. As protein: CASSSGGGTDNSPLHF.

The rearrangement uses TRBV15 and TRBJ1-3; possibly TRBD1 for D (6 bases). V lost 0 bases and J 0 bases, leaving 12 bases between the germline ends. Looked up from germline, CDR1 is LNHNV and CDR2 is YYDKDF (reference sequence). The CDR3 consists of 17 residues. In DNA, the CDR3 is TGTGCCACCAGCAGAGAGAAGGGACAAAGCTCTGGAAACACCATATATTTT. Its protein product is CATSREKGQSSGNTIYF.

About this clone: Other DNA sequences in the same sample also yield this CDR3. The DNA of the CDR3 is TGTGCCAGCAGTTTAGGCCTCGCTAGCACAGATACGCAGTATTTT. It encodes CASSLGLASTDTQYF. The chain joins TRBV28 to TRBJ2-3, with D uncertain. The CDR3 extends over 15 amino acids. CDR1 is MDHEN and CDR2 is SYDVKM in the germline V gene. The germline V and J ends were trimmed by 2 bases and 0 bases, with 9 bases remaining between them. Complete variable domain (other parts from reference TRBV28 and TRBJ2-3): DVKVTQSSRYLVKRTGEKVFLECVQDMDHENMFWYRQDPGLGLRLIYFSYDVKMKEKGDIPEGYSVSREKKERFSLILESASTNQTSMYLCASSLGLASTDTQYFGPGTRLTVL.

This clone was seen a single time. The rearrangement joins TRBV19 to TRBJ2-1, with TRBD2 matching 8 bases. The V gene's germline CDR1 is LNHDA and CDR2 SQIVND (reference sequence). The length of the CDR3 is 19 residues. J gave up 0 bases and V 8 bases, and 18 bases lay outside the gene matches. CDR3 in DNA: TGTGCCAGTTCAAGCACTTGGAGACGGGGGGGCGCCTCCTACAATGAGCAGTTCTTC. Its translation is CASSSTWRRGGASYNEQFF.

The CDR3 spells CASSGHREDTGELFF. CDR3 sequence (DNA): TGCGCCAGCAGTGGTCACAGGGAGGACACCGGGGAGCTGTTTTTT. The V gene is TRBV5-1, the J gene TRBJ2-2; D is perhaps TRBD1 or TRBD2 (6 bases each). Germline V lookup: CDR1 SGHRS, CDR2 YFSETQ. This CDR3 has 15 residues. Trimming stripped 5 bases from V and 3 bases from J, with 14 bases between.

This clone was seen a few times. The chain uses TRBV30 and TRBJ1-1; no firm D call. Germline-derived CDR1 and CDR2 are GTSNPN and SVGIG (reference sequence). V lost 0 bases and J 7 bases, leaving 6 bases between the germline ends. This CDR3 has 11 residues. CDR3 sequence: CAWSVVVEAFF. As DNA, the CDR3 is TGTGCCTGGAGTGTGGTAGTTGAAGCTTTCTTT. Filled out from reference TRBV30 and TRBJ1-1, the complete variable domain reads SQTIHQWPATLVQPVGSPLSLECTVEGTSNPNLYWYRQAAGRGLQLLFYSVGIGQISSEVPQNLSASRPQDRQFILSSKKLLLSDSGFYLCAWSVVVEAFFGQGTRLTVV.

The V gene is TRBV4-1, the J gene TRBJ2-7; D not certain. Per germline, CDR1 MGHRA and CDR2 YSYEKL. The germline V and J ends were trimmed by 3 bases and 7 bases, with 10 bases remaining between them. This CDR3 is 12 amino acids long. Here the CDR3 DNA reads TGCGCCAGCAGCCAGGGGTTACGGGAGCAGTACTTC. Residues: CASSQGLREQYF.

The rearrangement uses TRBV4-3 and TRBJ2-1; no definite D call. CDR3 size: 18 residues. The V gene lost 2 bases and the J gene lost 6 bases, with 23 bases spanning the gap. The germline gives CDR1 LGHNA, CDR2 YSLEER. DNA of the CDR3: TGCGCCAGCAGCCAATCGAGACCTGGGATGACCATTGTCAATGAGCAGTTCTTC. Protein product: CASSQSRPGMTIVNEQFF.